This T cell receptor (beta chain) emerged from a study of blood T cell repertoires in COVID-19. Whole-study context: Acute and convalescent COVID-19 specimens originated in the United States, Italy and Spain.

Some clones are missing from TCRdb's copy, which holds only in-frame ones; the method was immunoSEQ multiplex PCR. The sample lists some 45,000 clones, approximately 85% occurring once. The CDR3 is 15 residues long. Trimming took 5 bases from V and 1 from J; bases not matched to a gene: 2. Germline V gene data show CDR1 as SGHTA and CDR2 as FQGNSA. The chain uses TRBV7-2 and TRBJ2-1; TRBD2 matches 10 bases. This TCR came from an elderly woman with acute or convalescent COVID-19. Sequencing was performed on peripheral blood. CDR3 coding DNA: TGTGCCAGCAGCCCGACTAGCGGGTCCTACAATGAGCAGTTCTTC. Translating it yields CASSPTSGSYNEQFF.